Following are 17 T cell receptor beta chains from one sample sequenced in a study of OX40 agonist ivuxolimab in advanced cancers. Clones were sequenced by immunoSEQ multiplex PCR, and TCRdb holds only the in-frame ones, with some missing. The sample lists under 75,000 clones; 91% were seen once. The source material was CD4+ or CD8+ T cells sorted from blood, sampled in a trial of the OX40 agonist ivuxolimab. Receptors originate from an adult with an advanced solid tumor such as melanoma, head and neck, liver or kidney cancer.

The chain combines TRBV11-1 with TRBJ2-3; unclear D gene. Germline assignment: CDR1 SGHAT and CDR2 FQDESV (reference sequence). With 2 bases removed from V and 1 base from J, the gap between germline ends came to 4 bases. The CDR3 sequence is 13 residues long. This chain's CDR3 is CASSLQGTDTQYF. CDR3 in DNA: TGTGCCAGCAGCTTACAGGGCACAGATACGCAGTATTTT.

The V call is TRBV6-6, the J call TRBJ2-1; the match to TRBD2 covers 12 bases. The germline gives CDR1 MNHNY, CDR2 SVGAGI (reference sequence). V was pared by 5 bases and J by 7 bases, with 6 bases of the junction left unmatched. This CDR3 has 15 amino acids. The CDR3 protein is CASSTLAGGGNEQFF. For the CDR3, the DNA is TGTGCCAGCAGTACCCTAGCGGGAGGGGGGAATGAGCAGTTCTTC.

The chain combines TRBV19 with TRBJ1-4, with D unclear. The CDR3 covers 17 residues. V lost 3 bases to trimming and J lost 6 bases, with 20 bases between them. CDR1 is LNHDA, CDR2 SQIVND, per germline (reference sequence). The CDR3 is CASSIPLPTMRDEKLFF. CDR3 bases: TGTGCCAGTAGTATTCCCCTCCCGACAATGAGGGATGAAAAACTGTTTTTT.

V and J are TRBV19 and TRBJ1-1, with D unclear. This CDR3 has 13 residues. Trimming took 5 bases from V and 1 from J, leaving 8 bases between them. Germline CDR1 reads LNHDA; CDR2 reads SQIVND (reference sequence). The CDR3 spells CASSPSGNTEAFF. CDR3 nucleotide sequence: TGTGCCAGTAGTCCCAGCGGGAACACTGAAGCTTTCTTT.

The DNA for the CDR3 is TGCGCCAGCAGCGACCTAGCGGGAGGCGCCTACGAGCAGTACTTC. Amino acids: CASSDLAGGAYEQYF. The rearrangement uses TRBV4-3 and TRBJ2-7; the match to TRBD2 covers 11 bases. The CDR3 consists of 15 residues. Germline CDR1 is LGHNA and CDR2 is YSLEER. V shed 5 bases and J 2 bases; nucleotides not matched to a gene: 5.

Here the CDR3 reads CASSLAFGSDTEAFF. CDR3 DNA: TGCGCCAGCAGCTTGGCCTTCGGGTCGGACACTGAAGCTTTCTTT. J is TRBJ1-1 and V is TRBV5-1; D is undetermined. V was clipped by 0 bases and J by 3 bases, with 12 bases between them. The CDR3 spans 15 residues. Germline values: CDR1 SGHRS, CDR2 YFSETQ.

The chain recombines TRBV2 with TRBJ1-1, with D possibly being TRBD1 (6 bases). The CDR3 has 12 residues. The germline CDR1 and CDR2 sequences are SNHLY and FYNNEI. Trimming shortened V by 5 bases and J by 8 bases, and 12 bases separated the two germline ends. Here the CDR3 DNA reads TGTGCCAGCAGTCTTTGGGGGACAGAAGCTTTCTTT. Translating gives CASSLWGTEAFF.

Concerning this clone itself: This specimen includes other DNA sequences encoding the same CDR3. This sequence joins TRBV27 and TRBJ2-7; D ambiguous. Germline CDR1 and CDR2: MNHEY and SMNVEV (reference sequence). The CDR3 spans 13 residues. V gave up 2 bases and J gave up 1 base, with 6 bases separating them. CDR3 region: CASSLGRSYEQYF. CDR3 sequence (DNA): TGTGCCAGCAGTTTAGGCAGGTCCTACGAGCAGTACTTC.

This chain connects TRBV27 to TRBJ2-5; D call uncertain. Germline values: CDR1 MNHEY, CDR2 SMNVEV (reference sequence). The V and J ends lost 3 bases and 5 bases respectively, with 10 bases between them. The CDR3 runs to 13 residues. The CDR3 loop is CASSLSEWETQYF. Written as DNA, the CDR3 is TGTGCCAGCAGTTTGTCCGAATGGGAGACCCAGTACTTC.

This sequence joins TRBV13 and TRBJ1-5; D is perhaps TRBD1 (5 bases). This CDR3 has 17 residues. Germline assignment: CDR1 PRHDT and CDR2 FYEKMQ (reference sequence). Deletions cut 0 bases from V and 2 bases from J, with 14 bases between. CDR3 residues: CASSLGTEEPGNQPQHF. CDR3 bases: TGTGCCAGCAGCTTAGGGACAGAAGAGCCGGGCAATCAGCCCCAGCATTTT.

V gene TRBV4-1 combines with J gene TRBJ2-1, with 10 bases aligning to TRBD2. V was clipped by 0 bases and J by 7 bases; unmatched bases: 12. The CDR3 runs 18 residues. Germline CDR1 is MGHRA and CDR2 is YSYEKL. The CDR3 protein is CASSQDLLLAGDWNEQFF. CDR3 nucleotide sequence: TGCGCCAGCAGCCAAGATCTCCTCCTAGCGGGAGATTGGAATGAGCAGTTCTTC.

The rearrangement uses TRBV7-9 and TRBJ1-3, with unresolved D. CDR3 size: 16 residues. Trimming shortened V by 7 bases and J by 0 bases, and 16 bases separated the two germline ends. Germline V lookup: CDR1 SEHNR, CDR2 FQNEAQ (reference sequence). This CDR3 is CASKHGVSYSGNTIYF. The CDR3 DNA is TGTGCCAGCAAGCATGGGGTTTCTTACTCTGGAAACACCATATATTTT.

The table lists this clone with a count of one. The CDR3 nucleotides are TGCGCCAGCAGCCAAGTGCCGTACTCCGCCGGGGAGCTGTTTTTT. This codes for CASSQVPYSAGELFF. V and J are TRBV4-1 and TRBJ2-2; D is uncertain. Per the germline V gene, CDR1 is MGHRA and CDR2 is YSYEKL. The ends were cut back, 1 base at V and 6 bases at J, with 12 bases in the middle. This CDR3 is built from 15 residues.

This clone was seen just once. CDR3 DNA: TGCGCCAGCAGCCAAGATGGGCTTGCCTACAATGAGCAGTTCTTC. Amino acid sequence: CASSQDGLAYNEQFF. The chain recombines TRBV4-3 with TRBJ2-1; D not resolved. The CDR3 runs to 15 residues. V was shortened by 0 bases and J by 2 bases, with 8 bases between the two germline ends. Germline V gives CDR1 LGHNA, CDR2 YSLEER.

The CDR3 loop is CATSRDSAGGAGEIRETQYF. CDR3 in DNA: TGTGCCACCAGCAGAGACTCTGCTGGGGGAGCCGGAGAAATAAGGGAGACCCAGTACTTC. The chain is built from TRBV15 and TRBJ2-5; D tentatively fits TRBD1 or TRBD2 (5 bases each). The CDR3 runs to 20 residues. V was trimmed by 0 bases and J by 5 bases, leaving 28 bases between them. Germline V gene data show CDR1 as LNHNV and CDR2 as YYDKDF (reference sequence).

This chain links TRBV11-3 with TRBJ2-2; D may match TRBD1 or TRBD2 (5 bases each). The V gene's germline CDR1 is SGHNT and CDR2 YENEEA. The V end lost 0 bases, the J end lost 6 bases, and 8 bases lay between the germline ends. This CDR3 has 14 residues. The CDR3 DNA sequence: TGTGCCAGCAGCTTAGAGGGGCGGGCCGGGGAGCTGTTTTTT. It codes for CASSLEGRAGELFF.

This chain connects TRBV4-2 to TRBJ2-6; 11 bases are shared with TRBD2. This CDR3 is 19 amino acids long. J gave up 3 bases and V 4 bases, and 11 bases lay outside the gene matches. The V gene's germline CDR1 is LGHNA and CDR2 YNFKEQ. The CDR3: CASSPSPLAGGGGANVLTF. The CDR3 DNA reads as TGTGCCAGCAGCCCCTCGCCCCTAGCGGGAGGTGGTGGGGCCAACGTCCTGACTTTC.